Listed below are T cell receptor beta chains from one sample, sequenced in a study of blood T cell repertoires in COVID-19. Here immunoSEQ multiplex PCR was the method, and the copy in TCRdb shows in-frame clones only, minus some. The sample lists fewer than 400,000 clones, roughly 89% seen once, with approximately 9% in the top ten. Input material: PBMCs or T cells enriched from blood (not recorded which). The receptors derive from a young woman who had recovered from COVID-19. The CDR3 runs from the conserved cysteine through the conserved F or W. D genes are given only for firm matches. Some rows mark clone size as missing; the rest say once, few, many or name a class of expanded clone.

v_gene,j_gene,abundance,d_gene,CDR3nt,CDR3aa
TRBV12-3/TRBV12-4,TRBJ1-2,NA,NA,TGTGCCAGCAGTTTAAGGGAGAACTATGGCTACACCTTC,CASSLRENYGYTF
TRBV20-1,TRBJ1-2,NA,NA,TGCAGTGCTAGTACCCCAGGGTCCTATGGCTACACCTTC,CSASTPGSYGYTF
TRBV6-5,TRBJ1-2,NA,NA,TGTGCCAGCAGCCAGGAAGGGGGGGGCTATGGCTACACCTTC,CASSQEGGGYGYTF
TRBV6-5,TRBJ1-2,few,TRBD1,TGTGCCAGCACCGAGCCGGGACAGCTTAACTATGGCTACACCTTC,CASTEPGQLNYGYTF
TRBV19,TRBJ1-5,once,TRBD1,TGTGCCAGTAGGCGCGGACAGGATTATCAGCCCCAGCATTTT,CASRRGQDYQPQHF
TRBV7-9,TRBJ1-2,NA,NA,TGTGCCAGCAGCTTAATGGACAGCCCGGGTGGCTACACCTTC,CASSLMDSPGGYTF
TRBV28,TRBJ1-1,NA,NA,TGTGCCGCGAAGACGGGGAACACTGAAGCTTTCTTT,CAAKTGNTEAFF
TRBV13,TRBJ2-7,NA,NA,TGTGCCAGCAGCCTTCTCTCCTACGAGCAGTACTTC,CASSLLSYEQYF
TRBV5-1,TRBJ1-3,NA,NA,TGCGCCAGCAGCTTGATCTCTTACTCTGGAAACACCATATATTTT,CASSLISYSGNTIYF
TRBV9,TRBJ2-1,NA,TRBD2,TGTGCCAGCAGCAACCCGGGACTAGCGTCCTCCTACAATGAGCAGTTCTTC,CASSNPGLASSYNEQFF
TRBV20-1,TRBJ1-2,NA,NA,TGCAGTGCTAGTCTTCAGGGGCCTCCCCCCGATGGCTACACCTTC,CSASLQGPPPDGYTF
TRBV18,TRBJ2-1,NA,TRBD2,TGTGCCAGCTCACCCCAGATCACCCGAGCGGGAGTTAATGAGCAGTTCTTC,CASSPQITRAGVNEQFF
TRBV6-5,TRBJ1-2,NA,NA,TGTGCCAGCAGTCTACAGGGAGGGGGTTCAAATGGCTACACCTTC,CASSLQGGGSNGYTF
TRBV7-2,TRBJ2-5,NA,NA,TGTGCCAGCAGGGCATTAGAGACCCAGTACTTC,CASRALETQYF
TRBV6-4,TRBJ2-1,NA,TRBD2,TGTGCCAGCAGTGAAAGAGCGAGCGGGGGGGACAATGAGCAGTTCTTC,CASSERASGGDNEQFF
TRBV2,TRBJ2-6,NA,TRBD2,TGTGCCAGCAAGGGGAGGGATTCTGGGGCCAACGTCCTGACTTTC,CASKGRDSGANVLTF
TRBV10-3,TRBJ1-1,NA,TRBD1,TGTGCCATCAGAGGGGGCCTGAACACTGAAGCTTTCTTT,CAIRGGLNTEAFF
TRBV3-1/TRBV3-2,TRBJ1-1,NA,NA,TGTGCCAGCAGCCCACTATCAGGGAAAAACACTGAAGCTTTCTTT,CASSPLSGKNTEAFF
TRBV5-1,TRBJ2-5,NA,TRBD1,TGCGCCAGCAGCTCCAGGGGGTTGGAGACCCAGTACTTC,CASSSRGLETQYF
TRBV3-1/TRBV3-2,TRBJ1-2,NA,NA,TGTGCCAGCAGCCAAGAACTCTGGAGTCGGAGTACCCCTAACTATGGCTACACCTTC,CASSQELWSRSTPNYGYTF
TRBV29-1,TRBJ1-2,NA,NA,TGCAGCGTTCCTGCGGAGGGGAGCTATGGCTACACCTTC,CSVPAEGSYGYTF
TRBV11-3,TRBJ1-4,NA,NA,TGTGCCAGCAGCTTAGCTCTTAATGAAAAACTGTTTTTT,CASSLALNEKLFF
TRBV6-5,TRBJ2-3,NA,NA,TGTGCCAGCAGGCTACAGGGTTCGGATGCTACGCAGTATTTT,CASRLQGSDATQYF
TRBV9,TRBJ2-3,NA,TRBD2,TGTGCCAGCAGCGTGGCGGGGGGGTTATCAGATACGCAGTATTTT,CASSVAGGLSDTQYF
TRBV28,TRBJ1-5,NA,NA,TGTGCCACCCAGGCGTTTAGCAATCAGCCCCAGCATTTT,CATQAFSNQPQHF
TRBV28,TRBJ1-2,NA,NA,TGTGCCAGCAGTCCCCCGCAGGGGATGGCGCTTGGCTACACCTTC,CASSPPQGMALGYTF